These T cell receptor beta chains were read from a single sample in a study of post-analysis software for immune sequencing data. A single record per CDR3 protein comes from TCRdb applying MiXCR to the PCR reads. The sample yields under 900,000 distinct CDR3 sequences, around 50% seen once. Sequencing was done on a sample of blood. All receptors derive from a girl aged 5-17 years with multiple sclerosis. The CDR3 runs from the conserved cysteine through the conserved F or W. D genes are given only for firm matches. Rows may omit the clone size; those that give it use once, few, many or a size class.

.	.	TRBV27	TRBJ1-2	CASPWGAQCYGYTF	TGTGCCAGTCCGTGGGGGGCGCAATGCTATGGCTACACCTTC
TRBD1	once	TRBV29-1	TRBJ1-2	CSVKGALRYGYTF	TGCAGCGTTAAGGGGGCGCTGCGCTATGGCTACACCTTC
TRBD2	.	TRBV27	TRBJ2-1	CASGTPSAGARYNEQFF	TGTGCCAGCGGGACGCCAAGCGCGGGAGCGAGGTACAATGAGCAGTTCTTC
TRBD2	.	TRBV7-2	TRBJ2-1	CASSPVGGGVGEQFF	TGTGCCAGCAGCCCGGTAGGCGGGGGGGTCGGTGAGCAGTTCTTC
TRBD1	.	TRBV29-1	TRBJ1-2	CSVPDRANYGYTF	TGCAGCGTCCCGGACAGGGCTAACTATGGCTACACCTTC
.	.	TRBV6-1	TRBJ1-1	CASRERSGATEAFF	TGTGCCAGCAGGGAACGAAGCGGCGCCACTGAAGCTTTCTTT
.	.	TRBV15	TRBJ2-7	CATSRDIGMKQYF	TGTGCCACCAGCAGAGATATAGGCATGAAGCAGTACTTC
.	few	TRBV9	TRBJ2-2	CASSGTSGLTNTGELFF	TGTGCCAGCAGCGGAACATCTGGACTTACGAACACCGGGGAGCTGTTTTTT
TRBD2	few	TRBV2	TRBJ2-1	CASTGGRMYNEQFF	TGTGCCAGCACTGGCGGGAGGATGTACAATGAGCAGTTCTTC
.	.	TRBV15	TRBJ1-4	CATSRDRGGEKLFF	TGTGCCACCAGCAGAGATCGGGGTGGTGAAAAACTGTTTTTT
.	.	TRBV4-1	TRBJ2-5	CASSHATGGETQYF	TGCGCCAGCAGCCATGCGACAGGCGGAGAGACCCAGTACTTC
TRBD2	few	TRBV5-4	TRBJ2-7	CASSLRLGGVSYEQYF	TGTGCCAGCAGCTTGCGGCTGGGAGGGGTTTCCTACGAGCAGTACTTC
.	.	TRBV29-1	TRBJ2-4	CSVIGRNQEAQYF	TGCAGCGTTATCGGACGGAACCAAGAGGCCCAGTACTTC
.	once	TRBV29-1	TRBJ2-7	CSVRHSGLYEQYF	TGCAGCGTCCGTCATTCCGGTCTCTACGAGCAGTACTTC
.	.	TRBV6-1	TRBJ2-1	CASRLLGSYNEQFF	TGTGCCAGCAGACTCCTTGGTTCCTACAATGAGCAGTTCTTC
.	.	TRBV18	TRBJ2-7	CASSPPSDYEQYF	TGTGCCAGCTCACCACCTTCCGACTACGAGCAGTACTTC
.	.	TRBV29-1	TRBJ2-5	CSVEMRLSETQYF	TGCAGCGTTGAAATGAGGTTGTCGGAGACCCAGTACTTC
.	.	TRBV7-3	TRBJ2-3	CASSSTVSSTDTQYF	TGTGCCAGCAGCTCCACAGTGTCTAGCACAGATACGCAGTATTTT
.	.	TRBV7-3	TRBJ2-3	CASSLTEGLTDTQYF	TGTGCCAGCAGCTTAACCGAGGGACTGACAGATACGCAGTATTTT
TRBD1	.	TRBV6-5	TRBJ2-1	CASSNGQGRYNEQFF	TGTGCCAGCAGTAACGGACAGGGGCGCTACAATGAGCAGTTCTTC
TRBD2	few	TRBV12-3/TRBV12-4	TRBJ2-7	CASSLGPGGASYEQYF	TGTGCCAGCAGTTTAGGTCCCGGGGGGGCCTCCTACGAGCAGTACTTC
TRBD1	.	TRBV7-9	TRBJ1-2	CASNLGGGHGYTF	TGTGCCAGCAACTTAGGAGGGGGCCATGGCTACACCTTC
.	.	TRBV20-1	TRBJ1-5	CSARDRRDQPQHF	TGCAGTGCTCGTGACAGGAGAGATCAGCCCCAGCATTTT
.	few	TRBV30	TRBJ1-2	CAWSEASTPNYGYTF	TGTGCCTGGAGTGAGGCCTCAACCCCCAACTATGGCTACACCTTC
TRBD1	.	TRBV9	TRBJ2-1	CASSDRDRAFDEQFF	TGTGCCAGCAGCGACCGGGACAGGGCCTTCGATGAGCAGTTCTTC
.	few	TRBV6-1	TRBJ2-6	CASSERDIKSSGANVLTF	TGTGCCAGCAGTGAACGGGACATTAAGAGCTCTGGGGCCAACGTCCTGACTTTC
.	.	TRBV7-9	TRBJ1-1	CASSSGGVYTEAFF	TGTGCCAGCAGCTCTGGAGGGGTCTACACTGAAGCTTTCTTT
.	.	TRBV7-3	TRBJ2-1	CASSRLVSSDEQFF	TGTGCCAGCAGCCGGCTAGTCTCCTCGGATGAGCAGTTCTTC
.	few	TRBV6-2/TRBV6-3	TRBJ1-2	CVSSYFPRVYGYTF	TGTGTCAGCAGTTACTTCCCCAGGGTCTATGGCTACACCTTC
.	.	TRBV7-3	TRBJ2-7	CASSLGPVLYF	TGTGCCAGCAGCTTAGGCCCCGTGTTGTACTTC
TRBD1	few	TRBV20-1	TRBJ2-7	CSARVLPGQGTLEQYF	TGCAGTGCTAGGGTCCTTCCGGGACAGGGCACTCTCGAGCAGTACTTC
TRBD2	.	TRBV2	TRBJ2-2	CASSQTSGTYSGELFF	TGTGCCAGCAGCCAGACTAGCGGGACGTACTCCGGGGAGCTGTTTTTT
TRBD2	.	TRBV10-3	TRBJ2-7	CAISGTSGSPYYEQYF	TGTGCCATCAGTGGGACAAGCGGGAGCCCCTACTACGAGCAGTACTTC
TRBD2	.	TRBV20-1	TRBJ2-5	CSAREGTSGQETQYF	TGCAGTGCTAGAGAAGGGACTAGCGGCCAAGAGACCCAGTACTTC
TRBD1	few	TRBV5-1	TRBJ1-2	CASSLGYRGYGYTF	TGCGCCAGCAGCTTGGGGTACAGGGGATATGGCTACACCTTC
.	.	TRBV7-2	TRBJ1-2	CASSLGGRNGYTF	TGTGCCAGCAGCTTAGGGGGTAGAAATGGCTACACCTTC
TRBD1	.	TRBV12-3/TRBV12-4	TRBJ1-2	CASSLGPGQDYYGYTF	TGTGCCAGCAGTTTAGGACCGGGACAGGATTACTATGGCTACACCTTC
.	.	TRBV30	TRBJ2-7	CAWSAYYEQYF	TGTGCCTGGAGTGCCTACTACGAGCAGTACTTC
TRBD1	.	TRBV29-1	TRBJ1-2	CSVRTGEGYGYTF	TGCAGCGTCCGGACAGGGGAGGGCTATGGCTACACCTTC
TRBD1	.	TRBV7-9	TRBJ1-2	CASSPDRGPCGYTF	TGCGCCAGCAGCCCAGACAGGGGGCCCTGTGGCTACACCTTC
TRBD2	.	TRBV12-3/TRBV12-4	TRBJ2-1	CASSFLAGAYNEQFF	TGTGCCAGCAGTTTCCTAGCGGGGGCCTACAATGAGCAGTTCTTC
.	.	TRBV12-3/TRBV12-4	TRBJ1-2	CASSPLARTVANYGYTF	TGTGCCAGCAGTCCGCTTGCAAGGACGGTAGCTAACTATGGCTACACCTTC
.	.	TRBV20-1	TRBJ2-5	CSARAPAFRETQYF	TGCAGTGCTAGAGCCCCGGCCTTTAGAGAGACCCAGTACTTC
TRBD1	.	TRBV7-3	TRBJ1-4	CASSPTGGSNEKLFF	TGTGCCAGCAGCCCAACAGGGGGTAGTAATGAAAAACTGTTTTTT
.	many	TRBV7-3	TRBJ2-7	CASSLGLGAAYEQYF	TGTGCCAGCAGCTTAGGGCTTGGAGCAGCCTACGAGCAGTACTTC
TRBD2	.	TRBV7-8	TRBJ2-3	CTSSPSGRAHTDTQYF	TGTACCAGCAGCCCCAGCGGGAGGGCCCACACAGATACGCAGTATTTT
TRBD2	.	TRBV7-3	TRBJ2-7	CASSLMAGGTYEQYF	TGTGCCAGCAGCTTAATGGCGGGAGGAACCTACGAGCAGTACTTC
TRBD2	.	TRBV20-1	TRBJ2-7	CSAREVPLGTSPRLDYEQYF	TGCAGTGCTAGAGAAGTGCCCCTAGGGACTAGCCCCAGACTAGACTACGAGCAGTACTTC
.	.	TRBV14	TRBJ1-2	CASSHPRVFGYTF	TGTGCCAGCAGCCACCCCAGGGTATTCGGCTACACCTTC
.	few	TRBV6-2/TRBV6-3	TRBJ2-1	CASSYSDFYNEQFF	TGTGCCAGTAGTTACTCGGACTTCTACAATGAGCAGTTCTTC
.	.	TRBV7-9	TRBJ1-2	CASSLEGRWNGYTF	TGTGCCAGCAGCTTGGAGGGGCGGTGGAATGGCTACACCTTC
TRBD2	few	TRBV7-3	TRBJ2-1	CASSLAPYSSGPSYNEQFF	TGTGCCAGCAGCTTAGCCCCTTACTCTAGCGGACCCTCCTACAATGAGCAGTTCTTC
.	.	TRBV5-1	TRBJ2-5	CASSSTGTTQETQYF	TGCGCCAGCAGCTCAACCGGGACGACACAAGAGACCCAGTACTTC
.	.	TRBV28	TRBJ2-5	CASSLWSGSGETQYF	TGTGCCAGCAGTTTATGGTCCGGCAGTGGAGAGACCCAGTACTTC